Each of the 10 T cell receptor beta chains below was sequenced from the same sample in a study of vaccination and CD4 T cells after COVID-19. Documented treatment: roughly 11-day PBMC culture with coronavirus spike peptide pools or control peptides (ViraFEST assay). With the Oncomine TCR Beta short-read assay, DNA from cultured CD4+ T cells was sequenced. TCRdb re-called the PCR reads through MiXCR, storing one row per CDR3 protein. The sample has over 12,000 distinct CDR3 sequences; 61% are singletons. Their antigen targets remain unknown. Sequencing input: CD4+ T cells from blood, cultured in vitro. The receptors stem from a human donor who had recovered from COVID-19.

This clonotype was picked up a small number of times. The V and J genes are TRBV20-1 and TRBJ2-2; the match to TRBD2 covers 8 bases. The CDR3 extends over 17 amino acids. From germline, CDR1 is DFQATT and CDR2 SNEGSKA (reference sequence). The junction had 11 bases not matched to a gene; V was cut back by 0 bases and J by 5 bases. The CDR3 loop reads CSARDSIAGGGTGELFF. The CDR3 coding sequence is TGCAGTGCTAGAGATTCGATTGCGGGAGGTGGTACCGGGGAGCTGTTTTTT.

This chain joins TRBV19 and TRBJ1-1; the D gene is possibly TRBD1 (6 bases). CDR1 LNHDA and CDR2 SQIVND come from the germline V gene (reference sequence). V lost 7 bases, J lost 5 bases, and 20 bases lay in between. The CDR3 runs 15 residues. The CDR3 DNA reads as TGTGCCAGTACTAATCCATCAGGGGCGGGTACTGAAGCTTTCTTT. This sequence encodes CASTNPSGAGTEAFF.

The chain uses TRBV5-4 and TRBJ2-3, with TRBD2 identical over 7 bases. The V gene's germline CDR1 is SGHNT and CDR2 YYREEE (reference sequence). V was pared by 1 base and J by 2 bases, with 13 bases of the junction left unmatched. This CDR3 is built from 18 residues. The CDR3 region has the DNA TGTGCCAGCAGCTTGCGGACTAGAATTAAAACTAACACAGATACGCAGTATTTT. Translation gives CASSLRTRIKTNTDTQYF.

This clonotype is labeled as medium-sized (0.01 to 0.1%). This chain uses TRBV6-1 with TRBJ1-1, with D perhaps TRBD1 (6 bases). The length of the CDR3 is 13 residues. Trimming left V 7 bases short and J 10 bases short, with 19 bases between. Germline assignment: CDR1 MNHNS and CDR2 SASEGT. The CDR3 nucleotides read TGTGCCAGCAACCTACTGGGAGGGGGGCGAGCTTTCTTT. Encoded protein: CASNLLGGGRAFF.

The V and J genes are TRBV24-1 and TRBJ2-2; D gene unclear. The CDR3 contains 16 residues. Germline V lookup: CDR1 KGHDR, CDR2 SFDVKD. V gave up 4 bases and J gave up 1 base, with 12 bases separating them. The CDR3 sequence is CATSDTGRLNTGELFF. CDR3 DNA sequence: TGTGCCACCAGTGACACCGGACGACTGAACACCGGGGAGCTGTTTTTT.

The chain employs TRBV20-1 and TRBJ2-7; 7 bases map to TRBD2. This CDR3 comprises 14 residues. Germline V gene sequence: CDR1 DFQATT, CDR2 SNEGSKA (reference sequence). The V and J ends lost 3 bases and 5 bases, in that order; junction bases with no gene match: 10. This chain's CDR3 is CSARSPRETDEQYF. CDR3 in DNA: TGCAGTGCTAGGAGCCCGCGGGAGACCGACGAGCAGTACTTC.

The chain links TRBV19 to TRBJ2-7; 9 bases map to TRBD2. Trimming at V came to 6 bases and at J to 2 bases, leaving 8 bases not matched to a gene. Germline loops: CDR1 LNHDA, CDR2 SQIVND (reference sequence). This CDR3 has 15 amino acids. CDR3 protein: CASREGPSGAYEQYF. The CDR3 nucleotides read TGTGCCAGTAGGGAAGGGCCTAGCGGGGCCTACGAGCAGTACTTC.

This clonotype is deemed medium-sized. The chain uses TRBV2 and TRBJ2-3, with D perhaps matching TRBD2 (6 bases). The CDR3 covers 13 residues. The V gene lost 6 bases and the J gene lost 10 bases, with 17 bases spanning the gap. CDR1 is SNHLY, CDR2 FYNNEI, per germline. The CDR3 bases are TGTGCCAGCAGCAATGATCCGGGACTCCCGCAGTATTTT. The encoded protein is CASSNDPGLPQYF.

The V call is TRBV20-1, the J call TRBJ2-3, with 8 bases fitting TRBD2. J was trimmed by 0 bases and V by 3 bases; bases with no gene match: 2. The CDR3 runs 14 residues. Germline-derived CDR1 and CDR2 are DFQATT and SNEGSKA (reference sequence). The CDR3 loop is CSASGGVSTDTQYF. The CDR3 DNA sequence: TGCAGTGCTAGCGGGGGGGTCAGCACAGATACGCAGTATTTT.

The chain uses TRBV20-1 and TRBJ2-7, with TRBD2 matching 14 bases. CDR1 and CDR2 (germline): DFQATT, SNEGSKA (reference sequence). The CDR3 totals 14 residues. CDR3 DNA: TGCAGCGTAGGGACTAGCGGGAGCGGTTACGAGCAGTACTTC. Its protein is CSVGTSGSGYEQYF.